The 8 T cell receptor beta chains presented below share a single source sample, sequenced in a study of cytomegalovirus exposure and HLA in healthy donors. The table came from immunoSEQ multiplex PCR; TCRdb's copy has only in-frame clones and leaves some out. The data show about 140,000 clones, 84% seen once. What was sequenced was PBMCs. Source of these receptors: a woman aged 25 to 39 in good health and CMV-seronegative.

The J gene is TRBJ2-1, the V gene TRBV7-3; tentatively, D is TRBD1 (6 bases). CDR3 length equals 16 residues. Germline V CDR1 and CDR2: SGHTA, FQGTGA. The ends were cut back, 5 bases at V and 1 base at J, with 15 bases in the middle. CDR3 sequence reads: CASSPRGRGSYNEQFF. In nucleotides, the CDR3 is TGTGCCAGCAGCCCAAGAGGCAGGGGATCCTACAATGAGCAGTTCTTC.

This clone showed up many times. The J gene is TRBJ2-1, the V gene TRBV2; the match to TRBD1 covers 10 bases. After removal of 6 bases from V and 8 bases from J, the junction contained 1 base not matched to a gene. Germline V gene data show CDR1 as SNHLY and CDR2 as FYNNEI. The length of the CDR3 is 12 residues. The chain's CDR3 is CASRDRGDEQFF. The CDR3, as DNA: TGTGCCAGCAGGGACAGGGGGGATGAGCAGTTCTTC.

The chain employs TRBV6-6 and TRBJ1-4; D might be TRBD1 (5 bases). Germline values: CDR1 MNHNY, CDR2 SVGAGI (reference sequence). V was pared by 5 bases and J by 8 bases, with 21 bases between. The CDR3 length is 16 residues. The CDR3 DNA sequence: TGTGCCAGCAGTACGCGCCGAGGAGGGGATGGAGAAAAACTGTTTTTT. It specifies CASSTRRGGDGEKLFF.

This chain uses TRBV10-3 with TRBJ1-6; TRBD1 agrees at 9 bases. The CDR3 sequence is 14 residues long. Germline V gene lookup returns CDR1 ENHRY and CDR2 SYGVKD. V shed 6 bases and J 8 bases; nucleotides not matched to a gene: 5. Written as DNA, the CDR3 is TGTGCCATCAGGGCCGGGACAGGGTATTCACCCCTCCACTTT. It yields the protein CAIRAGTGYSPLHF.

This chain links TRBV29-1 with TRBJ1-2, with 11 bases that match TRBD1. The CDR3 has 15 residues. J lost 4 bases, V lost 6 bases, and 10 bases had no gene match. Germline assignment: CDR1 SQVTM and CDR2 ANQGSEA. The chain's CDR3 is CSVTGWTGGAYGYTF. The CDR3 region has the DNA TGCAGCGTCACGGGCTGGACAGGGGGCGCCTATGGCTACACCTTC.

V and J are TRBV7-8 and TRBJ1-6; D is ambiguous. Between the trimmed V and J ends, which lost 5 bases and 10 bases, there was a span of 15 bases. In germline, CDR1 is SGHVS, CDR2 FQNEAQ. This CDR3 has 14 amino acids. CDR3 nucleotide sequence: TGTGCCAGCAGCCCGGGAGGGTTTTACTCACCCCTCCACTTT. Translating it yields CASSPGGFYSPLHF.

The J gene is TRBJ2-1, the V gene TRBV30, with 8 bases identical to TRBD1. The CDR3 is 11 amino acids. CDR1 is GTSNPN and CDR2 is SVGIG in the germline V gene (reference sequence). J lost 10 bases, V lost 6 bases, and 5 bases had no gene match. CDR3 loop: CACTDRGEQFF. The CDR3 nucleotides read TGTGCCTGTACCGACAGGGGCGAGCAGTTCTTC.

This chain links TRBV19 with TRBJ2-1; TRBD2 is a possible D gene (6 bases). This CDR3 has 14 amino acids. V lost 7 bases to trimming and J lost 4 bases, with 14 bases between them. The germline V gene has CDR1 LNHDA and CDR2 SQIVND (reference sequence). As DNA, the CDR3 is TGTGCCAGTACCGAGGGAGGCAAGTACAATGAGCAGTTCTTC. This translates into CASTEGGKYNEQFF.